This entry is about one T cell receptor beta chain. The antigen remains undetermined. V was pared by 5 bases and J by 1 base, with 11 bases between. CDR3 size: 14 residues. The germline V gene has CDR1 SGHTA and CDR2 FQGTGA. Clones were sequenced by immunoSEQ multiplex PCR, and TCRdb holds only the in-frame ones, with some missing. The sample lists 100,000 to 150,000 clones; 80% to 90% were seen once. This entry comes from a study of T cell responses to AZD1222 COVID-19 vaccine. Broader study findings: After the peak T cell response, and only then, were repertoires sampled. Clonal diversity may have been underestimated, and the donors were mostly white British, with more females than males. The study found vaccine-associated CD4 TCRs spanning spike, dominant at 160-218 and 743-854. Unmutated regions of variants are reportedly targeted by nearly half of spike-specific TCRs.

The sequencing here drew on peripheral blood, taken on day 0 of AZD1222 vaccination. The rearrangement uses TRBV7-3 and TRBJ1-1, with no clear D. The origin of this receptor is an adult in good health. The CDR3 DNA follows: TGTGCCAGCAGCCTCACCAGAGCGAACACTGAAGCTTTCTTT. As protein: CASSLTRANTEAFF.